The rows below give T cell receptor beta chains drawn from one sample of a study of vaccination effects on CD4 cells after COVID-19. Their cognate antigens are unknown. Here immunoSEQ multiplex PCR was the method, and the copy in TCRdb shows in-frame clones only, minus some. The sample consists of about 22,000 clones, 72% of them appearing once. The sequencing used CD4+ T cells from PBMCs cultured with HCoV-NL63 spike peptides, collected after COVID-19 vaccination. These receptors were collected from a human donor who received a COVID-19 vaccine. The CDR3 runs from the conserved cysteine through the conserved F or W. The order of the fields is V gene, CDR3 length, clone size, D gene, J gene, CDR3 protein, CDR3 DNA. The D gene is left open where the match is weak. Clone size is given for some rows only: seen once, a few or many times, or a class if the clone is expanded.

>TRBV7-2|15|-|-|TRBJ2-6
CASSLAVSPANVLTF
TGTGCCAGCAGCTTAGCGGTGTCTCCGGCCAACGTCCTGACTTTC
>TRBV25-1|16|-|-|TRBJ2-1
CASSGPRRPTYNEQFF
TGTGCCAGCAGTGGCCCCAGGCGGCCGACCTACAATGAGCAGTTCTTC
>TRBV11-2|13|-|-|TRBJ2-1
CASSRAAYNEQFF
TGTGCCAGCAGCCGCGCGGCCTACAATGAGCAGTTCTTC
>TRBV19|15|-|TRBD1|TRBJ2-2
CASRRDRVNTGELFF
TGTGCCAGTCGCCGGGACAGGGTGAACACCGGGGAGCTGTTTTTT
>TRBV19|11|-|-|TRBJ2-7
CATTDGYEQYF
TGTGCCACCACGGACGGTTACGAGCAGTACTTC
>TRBV6-6|14|-|TRBD1|TRBJ1-2
CASSYSGQENGYTF
TGTGCCAGCAGTTACTCTGGACAGGAAAATGGCTACACCTTC
>TRBV7-7|14|-|TRBD1|TRBJ2-7
CASSLAGQGSEQYF
TGTGCCAGCAGCTTAGCGGGACAGGGTAGCGAGCAGTACTTC
>TRBV30|14|-|-|TRBJ2-5
CAWSVQPGEETQYF
TGTGCCTGGAGTGTACAGCCAGGGGAAGAGACCCAGTACTTC
>TRBV5-4|16|-|TRBD2|TRBJ2-7
CASSQMSGRETYEQYF
TGTGCCAGCAGCCAAATGAGCGGGAGGGAAACCTACGAGCAGTACTTC
>TRBV2|13|-|-|TRBJ2-7
CASSFRGPYEQYF
TGTGCCAGCAGTTTCAGGGGTCCCTACGAGCAGTACTTC
>TRBV5-4|13|-|-|TRBJ2-7
CASSLAGKYEQYF
TGTGCCAGCAGCTTGGCGGGGAAGTACGAGCAGTACTTC
>TRBV5-1|18|-|TRBD1|TRBJ2-3
CASSLDISGQGFTDTQYF
TGCGCCAGCAGCTTAGATATATCGGGACAGGGGTTCACAGATACGCAGTATTTT
>TRBV7-8|17|once|-|TRBJ2-6
CASSLSSGVSGANVLTF
TGTGCCAGCAGCTTATCTTCCGGGGTCTCTGGGGCCAACGTCCTGACTTTC
>TRBV2|13|-|-|TRBJ1-5
CASRGQNNQPQHF
TGTGCCAGCAGAGGACAGAACAATCAGCCCCAGCATTTT
>TRBV12-2|11|-|-|TRBJ1-4
CASLGGEKLFF
TGTGCAAGTTTGGGGGGGGAAAAACTGTTTTTT
>TRBV5-1|14|-|-|TRBJ2-7
CASSLVPGTYEQYF
TGCGCCAGCAGCTTGGTTCCAGGGACCTACGAACAGTACTTC
>TRBV18|14|-|-|TRBJ2-7
CASSPGQTSYEQYF
TGTGCCAGCTCACCAGGGCAGACCTCCTACGAGCAGTACTTC
>TRBV5-4|14|-|-|TRBJ1-2
CASSLARVNYGYTF
TGTGCCAGCAGCTTGGCCCGAGTGAACTATGGCTACACCTTC
>TRBV19|12|few|-|TRBJ1-6
CASSSFGSPLHF
TGTGCCAGTAGTTCCTTCGGTTCACCCCTCCACTTT
>TRBV11-2|14|few|-|TRBJ2-7
CASSQGLLSYEQYF
TGTGCCAGCAGCCAGGGACTTCTCTCCTACGAGCAGTACTTC
>TRBV27|14|-|-|TRBJ1-6
CASSFGQSNSPLHF
TGTGCCAGCAGTTTCGGTCAGTCAAATTCACCCCTCCACTTT
>TRBV24-1|12|-|-|TRBJ1-2
CATSAEGLGYTF
TGTGCCACCAGTGCCGAGGGGCTTGGCTACACCTTC
>TRBV6-5|13|few|-|TRBJ2-3
CASSYGGISRQYF
TGTGCCAGCAGTTACGGGGGCATTAGTAGGCAGTATTTT
>TRBV7-9|14|-|-|TRBJ1-1
CASSLGGVRTEAFF
TGTGCCAGCAGCTTAGGGGGGGTTAGGACTGAAGCTTTCTTT
>TRBV18|14|-|TRBD1|TRBJ1-1
CASSVGQVITEAFF
TGTGCCAGCTCAGTCGGACAGGTAATAACTGAAGCTTTCTTT
>TRBV12-3/TRBV12-4|13|-|TRBD1|TRBJ1-5
CASSRTGDQPQHF
TGTGCCAGCAGTAGGACAGGGGATCAGCCCCAGCATTTT
>TRBV24-1|13|few|-|TRBJ2-7
CATSDPGRDEQYF
TGTGCCACCAGTGATCCCGGTCGGGACGAGCAGTACTTC
>TRBV11-2|14|-|-|TRBJ2-7
CASSLVTGSYEQYF
TGTGCCAGCAGCTTAGTCACCGGGAGCTACGAGCAGTACTTC
>TRBV18|15|-|-|TRBJ2-5
CASSPQGFGTETQYF
TGTGCCAGCTCACCTCAGGGATTTGGTACAGAGACCCAGTACTTC
>TRBV10-3|17|-|TRBD2|TRBJ2-1
CAISESKLAGADNEQFF
TGTGCCATCAGTGAGTCGAAACTAGCGGGGGCTGATAATGAGCAGTTCTTC
>TRBV5-1|14|-|TRBD1|TRBJ1-1
CASSSDRYGTEAFF
TGCGCCAGCAGCTCGGACAGGTACGGCACTGAAGCTTTCTTT
>TRBV12-5|17|few|TRBD2|TRBJ2-7
CASGFRLAGASSYEQYF
TGTGCTAGTGGTTTCCGACTAGCGGGAGCGAGCTCCTACGAGCAGTACTTC
>TRBV3-1/TRBV3-2|13|-|TRBD2|TRBJ2-7
CASSQRGDYEQYF
TGTGCCAGCAGCCAACGGGGGGACTACGAGCAGTACTTC
>TRBV28|11|-|-|TRBJ2-5
CASSLGETQYF
TGTGCCAGCAGTTTAGGGGAGACCCAGTACTTC
>TRBV11-3|16|-|TRBD2|TRBJ2-3
CASSSGLAPATDTQYF
TGTGCCAGCAGCTCCGGACTAGCGCCCGCCACAGATACGCAGTATTTT
>TRBV5-4|14|-|-|TRBJ2-7
CASSLPGPTYEQYF
TGTGCCAGCAGCCTCCCGGGACCAACCTACGAGCAGTACTTC
>TRBV13|12|few|-|TRBJ1-1
CASGTLNTEAFF
TGTGCCAGCGGGACATTGAACACTGAAGCTTTCTTT
>TRBV3-1/TRBV3-2|11|once|-|TRBJ2-5
CASSQKLAQYF
TGTGCCAGCAGCCAAAAACTGGCCCAGTACTTC
>TRBV7-9|17|few|TRBD1|TRBJ1-4
CASSFPRQGAANEKLFF
TGTGCCAGCAGCTTTCCTAGACAGGGGGCAGCTAATGAAAAACTGTTTTTT
>TRBV4-1|14|few|TRBD1|TRBJ2-3
CASCRDREMDTQYF
TGCGCCAGCTGCCGGGACAGGGAAATGGATACGCAGTATTTT
>TRBV6-5|15|-|TRBD1|TRBJ1-5
CASRAGTGMEQPQHF
TGTGCCAGCAGGGCCGGGACAGGGATGGAGCAGCCCCAGCATTTT
>TRBV2|14|-|TRBD2|TRBJ2-1
CASKEAAGNNEQFF
TGTGCCAGCAAAGAAGCAGCGGGAAACAATGAGCAGTTCTTC